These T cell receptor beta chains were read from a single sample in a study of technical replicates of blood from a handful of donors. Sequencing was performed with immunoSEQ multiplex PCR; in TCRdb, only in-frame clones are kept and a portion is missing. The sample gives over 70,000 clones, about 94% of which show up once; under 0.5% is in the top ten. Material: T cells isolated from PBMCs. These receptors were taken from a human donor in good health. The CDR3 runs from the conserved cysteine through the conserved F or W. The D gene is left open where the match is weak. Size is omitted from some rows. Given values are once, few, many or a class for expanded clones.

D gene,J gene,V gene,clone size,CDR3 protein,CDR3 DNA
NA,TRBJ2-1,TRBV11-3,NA,CASSRDSLGNEQFF,TGTGCCAGCAGCCGGGACTCCCTCGGCAATGAGCAGTTCTTC
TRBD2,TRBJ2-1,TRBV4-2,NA,CASSPMALAGGPSYNEQFF,TGTGCCAGCAGCCCCATGGCGCTAGCGGGAGGGCCCTCCTACAATGAGCAGTTCTTC
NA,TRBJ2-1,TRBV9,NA,CASSVEVSVVYNEQFF,TGTGCCAGCAGCGTAGAAGTGTCAGTGGTCTACAATGAGCAGTTCTTC
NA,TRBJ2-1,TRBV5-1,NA,CASSLSHEQFF,TGCGCCAGCAGCTTATCTCATGAGCAGTTCTTC
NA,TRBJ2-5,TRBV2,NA,CASSGGLRETQYF,TGTGCCAGCAGTGGGGGACTTAGAGAGACCCAGTACTTC
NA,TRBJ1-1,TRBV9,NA,CASSVELAGLGHISEAFF,TGTGCCAGCAGCGTAGAACTGGCAGGGTTGGGCCATATCTCTGAAGCTTTCTTT
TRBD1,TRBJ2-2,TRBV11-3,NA,CASSLRGGDTTGELFF,TGTGCCAGCAGCTTAAGAGGGGGCGATACCACCGGGGAGCTGTTTTTT
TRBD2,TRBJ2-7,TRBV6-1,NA,CASSENPGTSTYEQYF,TGTGCCAGCAGTGAAAATCCCGGGACTAGTACCTACGAGCAGTACTTC
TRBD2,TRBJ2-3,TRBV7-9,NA,CASSLGQIAGLTDTQYF,TGTGCCAGCAGCTTAGGACAAATAGCGGGTCTCACAGATACGCAGTATTTT
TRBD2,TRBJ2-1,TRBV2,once,CASRTGLAGNNEQFF,TGTGCCAGCAGGACCGGACTAGCGGGAAACAATGAGCAGTTCTTC
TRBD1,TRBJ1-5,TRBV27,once,CASSEGGAGTGIIPNQPQHF,TGTGCCAGCTCCGAAGGGGGGGCCGGGACAGGGATAATTCCCAATCAGCCCCAGCATTTT
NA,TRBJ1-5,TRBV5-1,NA,CASSWGTGMSNQPQHF,TGCGCCAGCAGCTGGGGAACAGGGATGAGCAATCAGCCCCAGCATTTT
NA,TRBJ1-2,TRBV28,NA,CASSPGTYGYTF,TGTGCCAGCAGTCCCGGGACTTATGGCTACACCTTC
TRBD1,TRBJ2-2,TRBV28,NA,CASSTGGTGELFF,TGTGCCAGCAGTACAGGGGGCACCGGGGAGCTGTTTTTT
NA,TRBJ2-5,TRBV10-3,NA,CATRDWSLETQYF,TGTGCCACCAGAGACTGGAGCCTAGAGACCCAGTACTTC
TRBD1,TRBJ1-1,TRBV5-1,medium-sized,CASSPRTGNTEAFF,TGCGCCAGCAGCCCTAGGACAGGGAACACTGAAGCTTTCTTT
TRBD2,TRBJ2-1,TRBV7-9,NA,CASSSILAGDYNEQFF,TGTGCCAGCAGCTCGATACTAGCGGGAGACTACAATGAGCAGTTCTTC
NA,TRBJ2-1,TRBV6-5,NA,CASSSGGSNEQFF,TGTGCCAGCAGTTCTGGAGGGAGCAATGAGCAGTTCTTC
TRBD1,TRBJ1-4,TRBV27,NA,CASSPSRGGQGGEKLFF,TGTGCCAGCAGCCCATCCCGGGGGGGACAGGGCGGTGAAAAACTGTTTTTT
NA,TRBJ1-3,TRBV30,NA,CAWSGESGNTIYF,TGTGCCTGGAGCGGGGAATCTGGAAACACCATATATTTT
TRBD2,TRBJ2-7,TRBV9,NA,CASSVAVGSGSYEQYF,TGTGCCAGCAGCGTAGCCGTGGGTAGCGGGAGCTACGAGCAGTACTTC
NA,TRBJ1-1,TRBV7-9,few,CASSIGYTEAFF,TGTGCCAGCAGCATCGGGTACACTGAAGCTTTCTTT
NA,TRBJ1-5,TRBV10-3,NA,CAISEASSQPQHF,TGTGCCATCAGTGAGGCGTCTAGTCAGCCCCAGCATTTT
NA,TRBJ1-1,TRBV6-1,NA,CASSVAAGNTEAFF,TGTGCCAGCAGTGTAGCGGCAGGGAACACTGAAGCTTTCTTT
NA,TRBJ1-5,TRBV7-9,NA,CASSFPYQPQHF,TGTGCCAGCAGCTTCCCCTATCAGCCCCAGCATTTT
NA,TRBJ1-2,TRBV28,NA,CASSTRTDYGYTF,TGTGCCAGCTCGACACGGACAGACTATGGCTACACCTTC
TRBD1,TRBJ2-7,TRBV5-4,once,CASSPRQGPPAYEQYF,TGTGCCAGCAGTCCAAGACAGGGGCCCCCCGCCTACGAGCAGTACTTC
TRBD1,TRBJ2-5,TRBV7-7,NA,CASSRDGDSRQETQYF,TGTGCTAGCAGCCGGGACGGGGACAGTCGACAAGAGACCCAGTACTTC
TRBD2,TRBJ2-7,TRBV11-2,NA,CASSRTGTSSYEQYF,TGTGCCAGCAGTAGAACCGGGACTAGCTCCTACGAGCAGTACTTC
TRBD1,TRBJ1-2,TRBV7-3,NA,CASSSRTGGGYTF,TGTGCCAGCAGCTCAAGGACAGGAGGAGGCTACACCTTC
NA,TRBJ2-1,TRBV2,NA,CAATRASTLNEQFF,TGTGCCGCAACGAGAGCTAGCACGCTCAATGAGCAGTTCTTC
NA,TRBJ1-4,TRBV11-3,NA,CASSQGQSNEKLFF,TGTGCCAGCAGCCAAGGACAGTCTAATGAAAAACTGTTTTTT
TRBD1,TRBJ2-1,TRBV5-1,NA,CASSTGQVHNEQFF,TGCGCCAGCAGCACGGGACAGGTCCACAATGAGCAGTTCTTC
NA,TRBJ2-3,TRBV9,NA,CASSVESVSTDTQYF,TGTGCCAGCAGCGTAGAGAGCGTTAGCACAGATACGCAGTATTTT
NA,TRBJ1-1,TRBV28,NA,CASLYSGLLNTEAFF,TGTGCCAGCCTATATTCTGGACTCCTGAACACTGAAGCTTTCTTT
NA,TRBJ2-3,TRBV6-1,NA,CASRPGPNTDTQYF,TGTGCCAGCAGACCGGGTCCTAACACAGATACGCAGTATTTT
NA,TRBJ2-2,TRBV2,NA,CASTGEAFNTGELFF,TGTGCCAGCACCGGGGAGGCTTTTAACACCGGGGAGCTGTTTTTT
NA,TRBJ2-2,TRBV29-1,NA,CSVEDRYRDGELFF,TGCAGCGTTGAAGATCGATATCGGGACGGGGAGCTGTTTTTT
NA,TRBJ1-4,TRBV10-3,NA,CAISDQGGEKLFF,TGTGCCATCAGTGATCAGGGCGGTGAAAAACTGTTTTTT
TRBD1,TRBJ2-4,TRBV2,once,CASRDRGRGNIQYF,TGTGCCAGCAGGGACAGGGGGCGAGGAAACATTCAGTACTTC
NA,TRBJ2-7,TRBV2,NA,CASSDKRLSYEQYF,TGTGCCAGCAGTGATAAGCGTCTTTCCTACGAGCAGTACTTC
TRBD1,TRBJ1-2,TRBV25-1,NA,CASSRPGTGANYGYTF,TGTGCCAGCAGCCGACCCGGGACAGGGGCTAACTATGGCTACACCTTC
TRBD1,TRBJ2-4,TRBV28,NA,CASLRTGLAKNIQYF,TGTGCCAGCCTCCGGACAGGGTTAGCCAAAAACATTCAGTACTTC
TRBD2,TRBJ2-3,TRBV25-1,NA,CASKHLAGGTDTQYF,TGTGCCAGCAAACACCTAGCGGGGGGCACAGATACGCAGTATTTT
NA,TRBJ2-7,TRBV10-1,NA,CASSEQAPLHEQYF,TGCGCCAGCAGTGAGCAGGCTCCTCTGCACGAGCAGTACTTC